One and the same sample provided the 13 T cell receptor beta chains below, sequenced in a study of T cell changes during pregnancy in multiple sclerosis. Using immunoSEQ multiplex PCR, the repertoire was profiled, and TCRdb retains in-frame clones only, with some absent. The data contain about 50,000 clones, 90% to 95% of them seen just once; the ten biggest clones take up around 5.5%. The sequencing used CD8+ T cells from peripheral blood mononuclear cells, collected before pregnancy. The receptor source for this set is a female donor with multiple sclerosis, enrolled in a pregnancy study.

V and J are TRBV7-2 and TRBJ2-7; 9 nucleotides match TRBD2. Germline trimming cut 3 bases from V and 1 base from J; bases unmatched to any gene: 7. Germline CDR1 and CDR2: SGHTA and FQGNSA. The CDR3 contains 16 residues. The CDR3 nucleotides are TGTGCCAGCAGCTTTGTCCCTAGCGGGAATTCCTACGAGCAGTACTTC. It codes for CASSFVPSGNSYEQYF.

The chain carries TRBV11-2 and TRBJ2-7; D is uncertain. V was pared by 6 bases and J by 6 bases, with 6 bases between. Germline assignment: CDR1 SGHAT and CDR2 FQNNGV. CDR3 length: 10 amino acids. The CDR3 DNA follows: TGTGCCAGCAGTTCTGTCGAGCAGTACTTC. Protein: CASSSVEQYF.

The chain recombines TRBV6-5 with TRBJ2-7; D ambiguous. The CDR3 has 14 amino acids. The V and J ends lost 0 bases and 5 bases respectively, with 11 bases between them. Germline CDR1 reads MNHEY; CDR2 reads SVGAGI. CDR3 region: CASSYSNSRDEQYF. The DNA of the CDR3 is TGTGCCAGCAGTTACTCGAACTCTCGGGACGAGCAGTACTTC.

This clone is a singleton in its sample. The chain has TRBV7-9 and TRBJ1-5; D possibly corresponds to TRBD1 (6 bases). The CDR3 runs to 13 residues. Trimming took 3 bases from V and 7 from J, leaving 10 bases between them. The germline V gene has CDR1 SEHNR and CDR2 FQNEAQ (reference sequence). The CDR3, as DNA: TGTGCCAGCAGCTTTTCAGGGGCACAGCCCCAGCATTTT. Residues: CASSFSGAQPQHF.

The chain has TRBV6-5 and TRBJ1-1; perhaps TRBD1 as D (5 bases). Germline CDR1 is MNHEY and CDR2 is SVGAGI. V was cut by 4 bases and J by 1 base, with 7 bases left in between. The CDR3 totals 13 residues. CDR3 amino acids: CASSSQGNTEAFF. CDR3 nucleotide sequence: TGTGCCAGCAGTTCGCAGGGGAACACTGAAGCTTTCTTT.

The CDR3 spells CSVDPGDGELFF. The CDR3 DNA follows: TGCAGCGTTGATCCGGGGGACGGGGAGCTGTTTTTT. V usage is TRBV29-1 and J usage is TRBJ2-2; maybe TRBD2 (6 bases). The CDR3 has 12 residues. Looked up from germline, CDR1 is SQVTM and CDR2 is ANQGSEA. V dropped 3 bases and J dropped 7 bases, with 9 bases sitting between them.

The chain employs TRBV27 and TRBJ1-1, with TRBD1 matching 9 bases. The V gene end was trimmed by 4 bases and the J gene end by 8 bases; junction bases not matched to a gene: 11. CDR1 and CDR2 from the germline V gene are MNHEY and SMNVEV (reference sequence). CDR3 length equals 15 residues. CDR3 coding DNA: TGTGCCAGCAGTTCCCCGGGACAGGGATTTTGGGAAGCTTTCTTT. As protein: CASSSPGQGFWEAFF.

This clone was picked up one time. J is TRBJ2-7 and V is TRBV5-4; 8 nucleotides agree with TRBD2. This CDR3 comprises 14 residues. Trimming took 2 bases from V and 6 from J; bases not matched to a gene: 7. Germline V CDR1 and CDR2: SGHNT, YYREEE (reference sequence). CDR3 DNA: TGTGCCAGCAGCTTCGCGGGAGGATCCATCGAGCAGTACTTC. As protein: CASSFAGGSIEQYF.

The CDR3 bases are TGTGCCAGCAGTTGGGGGACTAGCGGGAGTTACGAGCAGTACTTC. Protein: CASSWGTSGSYEQYF. This sequence joins TRBV27 and TRBJ2-7; 14 positions agree with TRBD2. CDR1 and CDR2 (germline): MNHEY, SMNVEV (reference sequence). CDR3 length equals 15 residues. The J segment lost 4 bases and the V segment lost 4 bases, leaving 3 bases of the junction unmatched.

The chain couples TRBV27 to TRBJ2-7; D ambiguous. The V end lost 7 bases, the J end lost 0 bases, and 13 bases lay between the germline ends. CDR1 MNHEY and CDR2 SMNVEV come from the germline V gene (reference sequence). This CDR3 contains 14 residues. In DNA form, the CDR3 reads TGTGCCAGCACCTCCCAGGCGATCTCCTACGAGCAGTACTTC. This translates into CASTSQAISYEQYF.

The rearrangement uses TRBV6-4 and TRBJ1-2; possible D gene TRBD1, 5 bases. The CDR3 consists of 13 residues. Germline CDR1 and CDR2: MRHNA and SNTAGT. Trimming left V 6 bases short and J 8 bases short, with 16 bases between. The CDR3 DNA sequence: TGTGCCAGCAGCCGAGGGGAGGAGTGGGGCTACACCTTC. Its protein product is CASSRGEEWGYTF.

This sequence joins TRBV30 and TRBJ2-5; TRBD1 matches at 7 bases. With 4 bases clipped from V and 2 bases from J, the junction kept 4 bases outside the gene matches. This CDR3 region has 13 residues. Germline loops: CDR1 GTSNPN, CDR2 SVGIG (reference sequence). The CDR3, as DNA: TGTGCCTGGAACCGACAGGGACAAGAGACCCAGTACTTC. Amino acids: CAWNRQGQETQYF.

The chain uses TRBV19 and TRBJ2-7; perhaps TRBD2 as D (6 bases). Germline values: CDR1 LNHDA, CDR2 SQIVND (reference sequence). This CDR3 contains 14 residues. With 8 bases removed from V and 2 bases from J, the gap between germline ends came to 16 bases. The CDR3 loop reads CASSAAGGAYEQYF. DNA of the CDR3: TGTGCCAGTTCAGCGGCAGGAGGGGCCTACGAGCAGTACTTC.